The clone carrying this T cell receptor (beta chain) was detected a few times. The antigen is not known. The study drew all its donors from Caucasian adults living in Nashville, Tennessee. This sample stems from a study of shared clonotypes between healthy human individuals. Study results and limitations: The study found lower generation probabilities in non-shared clonotypes than in those shared by all four donors.

Sorted-subset replicate PCR reactions were performed with around 200 ng DNA, corresponding to roughly 29,000 T cell genomes. Generated by immunoSEQ multiplex PCR, the TCRdb table keeps only in-frame clones and is missing some. The sample consists of about 360,000 clones, roughly 70% of them appearing once. Sequencing input: memory CD4+ T cells sorted from blood. Described subset: CD45RA-negative fraction. The sequence came from a man aged 25 to 45 in good health.

The CDR3 spells CASSPRGSQSSGNTIYF. The CDR3 DNA follows: TGTGCCAGCTCACCACGGGGCTCCCAGAGCTCTGGAAACACCATATATTTT. The chain links TRBV18 to TRBJ1-3, with TRBD1 as a possible D gene (5 bases). There are 17 residues in the CDR3. Germline V lookup: CDR1 KGHSH, CDR2 LQKENI. V gave up 1 base and J gave up 0 bases, with 13 bases separating them. The variable domain in full, completed from reference TRBV18 and TRBJ1-3, reads NAGVMQNPRHLVRRRGQEARLRCSPMKGHSHVYWYRQLPEEGLKFMVYLQKENIIDESGMPKERFSAEFPKEGPSILRIQQVVRGDSAAYFCASSPRGSQSSGNTIYFGEGSWLTVV.